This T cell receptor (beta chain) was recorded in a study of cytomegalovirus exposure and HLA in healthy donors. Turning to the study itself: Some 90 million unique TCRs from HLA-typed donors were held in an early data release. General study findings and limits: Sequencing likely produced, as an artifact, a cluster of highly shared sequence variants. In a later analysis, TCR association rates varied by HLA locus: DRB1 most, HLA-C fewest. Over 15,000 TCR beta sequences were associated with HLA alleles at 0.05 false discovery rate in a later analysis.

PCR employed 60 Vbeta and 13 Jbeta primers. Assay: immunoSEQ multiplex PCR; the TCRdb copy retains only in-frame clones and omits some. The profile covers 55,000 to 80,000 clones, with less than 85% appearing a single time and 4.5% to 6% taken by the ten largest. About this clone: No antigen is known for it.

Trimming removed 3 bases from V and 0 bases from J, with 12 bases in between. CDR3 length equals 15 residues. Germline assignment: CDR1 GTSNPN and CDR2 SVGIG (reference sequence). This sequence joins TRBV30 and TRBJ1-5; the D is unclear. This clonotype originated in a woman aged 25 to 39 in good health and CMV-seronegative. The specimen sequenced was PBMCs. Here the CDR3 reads CAWSPSPDSNQPQHF. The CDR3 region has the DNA TGTGCCTGGAGCCCAAGCCCCGATAGCAATCAGCCCCAGCATTTT.